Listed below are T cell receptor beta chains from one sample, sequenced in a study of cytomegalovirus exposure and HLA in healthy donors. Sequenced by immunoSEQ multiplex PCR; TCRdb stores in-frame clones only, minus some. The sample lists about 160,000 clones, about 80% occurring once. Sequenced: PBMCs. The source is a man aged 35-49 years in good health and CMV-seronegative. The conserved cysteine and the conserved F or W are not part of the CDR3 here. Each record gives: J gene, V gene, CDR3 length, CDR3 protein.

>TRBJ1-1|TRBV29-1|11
SVNRGMNTEAF
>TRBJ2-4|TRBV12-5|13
ASVWAATTKNIQY
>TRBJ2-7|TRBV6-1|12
ASRLAGGPDEQY
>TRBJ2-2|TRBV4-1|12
ASSQVGDPGELF
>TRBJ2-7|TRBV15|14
ATSRDRGGGSYEQY
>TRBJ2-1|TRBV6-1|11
ATEGWRTNEQF
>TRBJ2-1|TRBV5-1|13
ASSGSQSSYNEQF
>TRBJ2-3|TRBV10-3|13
ASGTGDTGRDTQY
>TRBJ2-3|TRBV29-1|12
SVLSGRGTDTQY
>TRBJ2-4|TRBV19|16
ASSIIPRSTSGRNIQY
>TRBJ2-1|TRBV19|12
ASSPRGRYNEQF
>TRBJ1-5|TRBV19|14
ASNRGTGWSNQPQH
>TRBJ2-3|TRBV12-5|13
ARDERGQGADTQY
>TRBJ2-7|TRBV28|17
ASSWTSGRALVRTYEQY
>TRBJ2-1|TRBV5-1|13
ASSDGQKPYNEQF
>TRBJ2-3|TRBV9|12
ASSALGATDTQY
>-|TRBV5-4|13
ASSLKLAGNYEQY
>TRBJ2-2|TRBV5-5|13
ASSFGTSATGELF
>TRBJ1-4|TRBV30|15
AWRKPRQGITNEKLF
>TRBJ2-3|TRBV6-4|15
ASSPTSGRASADTQY
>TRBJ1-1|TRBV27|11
ASRATGSAEAF
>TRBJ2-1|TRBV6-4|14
ASSPRLAGVYNEQF